Listed below are T cell receptor beta chains from one sample, sequenced in a study of blood T cell repertoires in COVID-19. Repertoires were generated with immunoSEQ multiplex PCR, while TCRdb's copy carries only in-frame clones and drops some. There are a few hundred thousand clones in the sample; 75% to 90% occur only once, and 4% to 5% lies in the top ten. The sample was peripheral blood. The receptors come from a woman aged 35 to 49 who had recovered from COVID-19. Both conserved end residues are part of each CDR3. Each record gives: clone size, V gene, J gene, D gene, CDR3 DNA, CDR3 protein. A D gene is named only where the DNA matches it firmly. Rows give clone size only sometimes, using once, few, many, or a class for an expanded clone.

abundance: few; v_gene: TRBV18; j_gene: TRBJ2-5; d_gene: NA; CDR3nt: TGTGCCAGCTCACCGGACTATCAAGAGACCCAGTACTTC; CDR3aa: CASSPDYQETQYF
abundance: NA; v_gene: TRBV11-3; j_gene: TRBJ2-1; d_gene: TRBD2; CDR3nt: TGTGCCAGCAGCTCGCGGGGGGGGCAGTTCTTC; CDR3aa: CASSSRGGQFF
abundance: NA; v_gene: TRBV2; j_gene: TRBJ1-4; d_gene: TRBD1; CDR3nt: TGTGCCAGTGCCTGGACAGGGGGAGATGAAAAACTGTTTTTT; CDR3aa: CASAWTGGDEKLFF
abundance: NA; v_gene: TRBV29-1; j_gene: TRBJ2-1; d_gene: TRBD1; CDR3nt: TGCAGCGTTGACGTGACAGGGACCCCCTCGTCCTACAATGAGCAGTTCTTC; CDR3aa: CSVDVTGTPSSYNEQFF
abundance: NA; v_gene: TRBV11-3; j_gene: TRBJ2-1; d_gene: TRBD2; CDR3nt: TGTGCCAGCAGCTTGTTCGGGACTAGCGGGCTGTACAATGAGCAGTTCTTC; CDR3aa: CASSLFGTSGLYNEQFF
abundance: NA; v_gene: TRBV3-1/TRBV3-2; j_gene: TRBJ2-2; d_gene: NA; CDR3nt: TGTGCCAGCAGCCAAGGTCACCTGGGCGGGTTAGGCGGGGAGCTGTTTTTT; CDR3aa: CASSQGHLGGLGGELFF
abundance: NA; v_gene: TRBV18; j_gene: TRBJ2-4; d_gene: NA; CDR3nt: TGTGCCAGCTCACCGATAGACATAAGAGCCAAAAACATTCAGTACTTC; CDR3aa: CASSPIDIRAKNIQYF
abundance: once; v_gene: TRBV6-5; j_gene: TRBJ2-1; d_gene: TRBD1; CDR3nt: TGTGCCAGCAGTACGGGGACAGGGTTCGATGAGCAGTTCTTC; CDR3aa: CASSTGTGFDEQFF
abundance: NA; v_gene: TRBV7-2; j_gene: TRBJ2-6; d_gene: TRBD1; CDR3nt: TGTGCCACTCTAACAGGGGCCGGGGCCAACGTCCTGACTTTC; CDR3aa: CATLTGAGANVLTF
abundance: NA; v_gene: TRBV24-1; j_gene: TRBJ2-4; d_gene: NA; CDR3nt: TGTGCCACCAGTGAAAACAGGGAAAACATTCAGTACTTC; CDR3aa: CATSENRENIQYF
abundance: NA; v_gene: TRBV11-3; j_gene: TRBJ2-3; d_gene: TRBD2; CDR3nt: TGTGCCAGCAGCTTCCCCCCTAGCGGGGTTCAATCAGATACGCAGTATTTT; CDR3aa: CASSFPPSGVQSDTQYF
abundance: NA; v_gene: TRBV12-3/TRBV12-4; j_gene: TRBJ1-1; d_gene: NA; CDR3nt: TGTGCCAGCAGTTTTTTCGGGGGGGCTGAAGCTTTCTTT; CDR3aa: CASSFFGGAEAFF
abundance: NA; v_gene: TRBV27; j_gene: TRBJ1-1; d_gene: NA; CDR3nt: TGTGCCAGCAACCCTTACAGGGCAGTCGGGACTGAAGCTTTCTTT; CDR3aa: CASNPYRAVGTEAFF
abundance: NA; v_gene: TRBV6-5; j_gene: TRBJ1-4; d_gene: NA; CDR3nt: TGTGCCAGCAGTTACACCAACAGGGCTGGAGAAAAACTGTTTTTT; CDR3aa: CASSYTNRAGEKLFF
abundance: NA; v_gene: TRBV6-2/TRBV6-3; j_gene: TRBJ2-5; d_gene: NA; CDR3nt: TGTGCCAGCAGCCCTCGCGGGAGACAGGTTTTGCAAGAGACCCAGTACTTC; CDR3aa: CASSPRGRQVLQETQYF
abundance: NA; v_gene: TRBV5-4; j_gene: TRBJ1-1; d_gene: NA; CDR3nt: TGTGCCAGCAGCTTGTTCTCCGGGAACACTGAAGCTTTCTTT; CDR3aa: CASSLFSGNTEAFF
abundance: NA; v_gene: TRBV7-2; j_gene: TRBJ2-2; d_gene: TRBD1; CDR3nt: TGTGCCAGCTCACAGGCTGGGACAGGGAGGACCGGGGAGCTGTTTTTT; CDR3aa: CASSQAGTGRTGELFF
abundance: NA; v_gene: TRBV3-1/TRBV3-2; j_gene: TRBJ2-5; d_gene: NA; CDR3nt: TGTGCCAGCAGCCCTAGGACTATAGGAGAGACCCAGTACTTC; CDR3aa: CASSPRTIGETQYF
abundance: NA; v_gene: TRBV10-3; j_gene: TRBJ1-2; d_gene: NA; CDR3nt: TGTGCCATCAGTGAGTCGAGGGCAGGTGTTGGCTACACCTTC; CDR3aa: CAISESRAGVGYTF
abundance: NA; v_gene: TRBV4-3; j_gene: TRBJ1-5; d_gene: TRBD1; CDR3nt: TGCGCCAGCAGCCAGTCCGGGACAGATCAGCCCCAGCATTTT; CDR3aa: CASSQSGTDQPQHF
abundance: NA; v_gene: TRBV7-9; j_gene: TRBJ2-6; d_gene: NA; CDR3nt: TGTGCCAGCAGCAGAGAGGGCTCTGGGGCCAACGTCCTGACTTTC; CDR3aa: CASSREGSGANVLTF
abundance: once; v_gene: TRBV10-1; j_gene: TRBJ2-3; d_gene: TRBD2; CDR3nt: TGCGCCAGCAGTGACGAGCGGGGCACACCAGGGACGCAGTATTTT; CDR3aa: CASSDERGTPGTQYF
abundance: once; v_gene: TRBV2; j_gene: TRBJ1-6; d_gene: TRBD1; CDR3nt: TGTGCCAGCTTCCCGGGACAGGTCATATCACCCCTCCACTTT; CDR3aa: CASFPGQVISPLHF
abundance: NA; v_gene: TRBV7-2; j_gene: TRBJ1-6; d_gene: TRBD1; CDR3nt: TGTGCCAGCAGCGGGGACAGCGGTTGGACACCCCTCCACTTT; CDR3aa: CASSGDSGWTPLHF
abundance: NA; v_gene: TRBV20-1; j_gene: TRBJ1-2; d_gene: NA; CDR3nt: TGCAGTGCTAGGGGAGGCTATGGCTACACCTTC; CDR3aa: CSARGGYGYTF
abundance: NA; v_gene: TRBV28; j_gene: TRBJ1-2; d_gene: NA; CDR3nt: TGTGCCAGCAGTTGGGGACTCTCAGCCCCCTATGGCTACACCTTC; CDR3aa: CASSWGLSAPYGYTF
abundance: NA; v_gene: TRBV5-5; j_gene: TRBJ2-6; d_gene: NA; CDR3nt: TGTGCCAGCAGCTTGGCCTCTTATGGGGCCAACGTCCTGACTTTC; CDR3aa: CASSLASYGANVLTF
abundance: few; v_gene: TRBV2; j_gene: TRBJ1-2; d_gene: NA; CDR3nt: TGTGCCAGCAGCCCCGGGGGTATGGTAGGCGGCTACACCTTC; CDR3aa: CASSPGGMVGGYTF
abundance: NA; v_gene: TRBV27; j_gene: TRBJ2-6; d_gene: NA; CDR3nt: TGTGCCAGCAGTTCCCGTTCTGGGGCCAACGTCCTGACTTTC; CDR3aa: CASSSRSGANVLTF
abundance: NA; v_gene: TRBV6-6; j_gene: TRBJ2-3; d_gene: TRBD2; CDR3nt: TGTGCCAGCAGTGGATCGGGAGGGGCCGATACGCAGTATTTT; CDR3aa: CASSGSGGADTQYF
abundance: NA; v_gene: TRBV19; j_gene: TRBJ1-1; d_gene: NA; CDR3nt: TGTGCCAGTAGTAGGACAGTGGACACTGAAGCTTTCTTT; CDR3aa: CASSRTVDTEAFF
abundance: NA; v_gene: TRBV23-1; j_gene: TRBJ1-6; d_gene: TRBD1; CDR3nt: TGCGCCAGCAGCCCCAACCGGGACAGGAGTCCCGGGCCTAATTCACCCCTCCACTTT; CDR3aa: CASSPNRDRSPGPNSPLHF
abundance: once; v_gene: TRBV11-2; j_gene: TRBJ2-7; d_gene: TRBD1; CDR3nt: TGTGCCAGCACTCGACAGGGAGCCTACGAGCAGTACTTC; CDR3aa: CASTRQGAYEQYF
abundance: NA; v_gene: TRBV14; j_gene: TRBJ1-6; d_gene: NA; CDR3nt: TGTGCCAGCAGCCAAGTTGGGGGGTCGACACCCCTCCACTTT; CDR3aa: CASSQVGGSTPLHF
abundance: NA; v_gene: TRBV30; j_gene: TRBJ2-3; d_gene: TRBD1; CDR3nt: TGTGCCTGGAGTGGGGGACAGGGGGCGAGGGATACGCAGTATTTT; CDR3aa: CAWSGGQGARDTQYF
abundance: once; v_gene: TRBV6-5; j_gene: TRBJ2-1; d_gene: NA; CDR3nt: TGTGCCAGCAGACCGTCATCCCGGGGGCAGTTCTTC; CDR3aa: CASRPSSRGQFF
abundance: few; v_gene: TRBV11-3; j_gene: TRBJ1-1; d_gene: NA; CDR3nt: TGTGCCAGCAGCTTAGTATCGGGGGGCGAGGCTTTCTTT; CDR3aa: CASSLVSGGEAFF
abundance: NA; v_gene: TRBV5-4; j_gene: TRBJ2-1; d_gene: TRBD2; CDR3nt: TGTGCCAGCAGCTCGGAGTACGGGACTAGCGCTCGAAATGAGCAGTTCTTC; CDR3aa: CASSSEYGTSARNEQFF
abundance: once; v_gene: TRBV5-4; j_gene: TRBJ2-1; d_gene: NA; CDR3nt: TGTGCCAGCAGCCCTGGACTCCCGAGCTCCTACAATGAGCAGTTCTTC; CDR3aa: CASSPGLPSSYNEQFF
abundance: NA; v_gene: TRBV6-1; j_gene: TRBJ2-2; d_gene: NA; CDR3nt: TGTGCCAGCAGTGACGGGTGGTTAGGTACCGGGGAGCTGTTTTTT; CDR3aa: CASSDGWLGTGELFF
abundance: NA; v_gene: TRBV10-3; j_gene: TRBJ1-5; d_gene: NA; CDR3nt: TGTGCCATCAGCCCAGTAAGCAATCAGCCCCAGCATTTT; CDR3aa: CAISPVSNQPQHF
abundance: NA; v_gene: TRBV19; j_gene: TRBJ2-7; d_gene: TRBD1; CDR3nt: TGTGCCAGTAGTACCCGACAGGGGGGAGCGGACGAGCAGTACTTC; CDR3aa: CASSTRQGGADEQYF
abundance: NA; v_gene: TRBV5-5; j_gene: TRBJ1-4; d_gene: TRBD1; CDR3nt: TGTGCCAGCAGCTTGCAGGGGGCGAGTAATGAAAAACTGTTTTTT; CDR3aa: CASSLQGASNEKLFF
abundance: NA; v_gene: TRBV30; j_gene: TRBJ2-1; d_gene: TRBD2; CDR3nt: TGTGCCTGGTCTAGGACTAGCGGATCCTACAATGAGCAGTTCTTC; CDR3aa: CAWSRTSGSYNEQFF
abundance: NA; v_gene: TRBV6-5; j_gene: TRBJ2-1; d_gene: TRBD1; CDR3nt: TGTGCCAGCAGCACCGACAGGGGGCGAGGTAATGAGCAGTTCTTC; CDR3aa: CASSTDRGRGNEQFF
abundance: NA; v_gene: TRBV9; j_gene: TRBJ2-2; d_gene: TRBD1; CDR3nt: TGTGCCAGCAGCGTTGGGACAGGAAACACCGGGGAGCTGTTTTTT; CDR3aa: CASSVGTGNTGELFF
abundance: NA; v_gene: TRBV18; j_gene: TRBJ2-3; d_gene: TRBD2; CDR3nt: TGTGCCAGCTCGCCCGGGAGGGCCCCTGGAGATACGCAGTATTTT; CDR3aa: CASSPGRAPGDTQYF
abundance: NA; v_gene: TRBV12-3/TRBV12-4; j_gene: TRBJ1-1; d_gene: TRBD1; CDR3nt: TGTGCCAGCACCTACGAACAGGGGGAAGCTTTCTTT; CDR3aa: CASTYEQGEAFF
abundance: few; v_gene: TRBV7-9; j_gene: TRBJ2-1; d_gene: TRBD1; CDR3nt: TGTGCCAGCAGCAAAAGCACAGGGGGACTGGGGCATGAGCAGTTCTTC; CDR3aa: CASSKSTGGLGHEQFF
abundance: NA; v_gene: TRBV5-6; j_gene: TRBJ2-5; d_gene: NA; CDR3nt: TGTGCCAGCAGTAACACAGGGTTCCAAGAGACCCAGTACTTC; CDR3aa: CASSNTGFQETQYF
abundance: NA; v_gene: TRBV6-2/TRBV6-3; j_gene: TRBJ2-1; d_gene: TRBD2; CDR3nt: TGTGCCAGCAGTTACCGGGGACTAGCGGTCAATGAGCAGTTCTTC; CDR3aa: CASSYRGLAVNEQFF
abundance: NA; v_gene: TRBV30; j_gene: TRBJ1-4; d_gene: TRBD1; CDR3nt: TGTGCCTGGAGTGTTCGGACAGGGGAAAAACTGTTTTTT; CDR3aa: CAWSVRTGEKLFF
abundance: NA; v_gene: TRBV27; j_gene: TRBJ1-5; d_gene: TRBD1; CDR3nt: TGTGCCAGCAGTAATACCGGGACAGCTGACAATCAGCCCCAGCATTTT; CDR3aa: CASSNTGTADNQPQHF
abundance: NA; v_gene: TRBV4-2; j_gene: TRBJ2-7; d_gene: NA; CDR3nt: TGTGCCAGCAGCCAAGATCCAACAGGACCCGAGCAGTACTTC; CDR3aa: CASSQDPTGPEQYF
abundance: NA; v_gene: TRBV30; j_gene: TRBJ1-1; d_gene: NA; CDR3nt: TGTGCCTGGGACCGGGGCACTGAAGCTTTCTTT; CDR3aa: CAWDRGTEAFF
abundance: NA; v_gene: TRBV19; j_gene: TRBJ2-2; d_gene: TRBD1; CDR3nt: TGTGCCAGTAGCTCCCGACAGGGGGGTATCACCGGGGAGCTGTTTTTT; CDR3aa: CASSSRQGGITGELFF
abundance: NA; v_gene: TRBV7-2; j_gene: TRBJ2-1; d_gene: NA; CDR3nt: TGTGCCAGCAGCTTATTAAGGGGCGGGAACAATGAGCAGTTCTTC; CDR3aa: CASSLLRGGNNEQFF
abundance: NA; v_gene: TRBV13; j_gene: TRBJ2-5; d_gene: NA; CDR3nt: TGTGCCAGCAGCCAGACAGCTATAAAAGATACCCAGTACTTC; CDR3aa: CASSQTAIKDTQYF
abundance: NA; v_gene: TRBV30; j_gene: TRBJ2-1; d_gene: NA; CDR3nt: TGTGCCTGGAGTACAGGGAATGAGCAGTTCTTC; CDR3aa: CAWSTGNEQFF